Listed here are 9 T cell receptor beta chains from one sample, sequenced in a study of low-dose radiotherapy and immunotherapy resistance in tumors. Gene-specific TRAV and TRBV primers were used for first-strand cDNA, covering alpha and beta chains. With a V-primer adapter and a constant-region primer, TCRs were amplified for approximately 20 PCR cycles. TCRdb redid the calling of the reads with MiXCR, one entry per CDR3 protein. The sample yields under 70,000 distinct CDR3 sequences, 20% to 25% seen once. Time point of the sample: after trial treatment. Treatment given: LDRT plus nivolumab, ipilimumab, low-dose cyclophosphamide and aspirin (RACIN trial). The sample consisted of PBMCs, taken after low-dose radiotherapy plus immunotherapy. Receptors were obtained from a male donor with prostate cancer.

This clonotype was seen only once. The chain combines TRBV12-3 or TRBV12-4 with TRBJ2-4; 7 nucleotides match TRBD1. Losses at the gene ends were 6 bases for V and 0 bases for J; bases not matched to a gene: 5. The CDR3 extends over 15 amino acids. In DNA form, the CDR3 reads TGTGCCAGCAGCGGTGCAGGGGGAGCCAAAAACATTCAGTACTTC. Amino acids: CASSGAGGAKNIQYF.

This clonotype was counted at least ten times. The gene calls are TRBV3-1 and TRBJ2-5; D is undetermined. Germline V gene data show CDR1 as LGHDT and CDR2 as YNNKEL (reference sequence). This CDR3 has 14 residues. Trimming stripped 5 bases from V and 2 bases from J, with 12 bases between. The CDR3 loop reads CASSRWIGQETQYF. The CDR3, as DNA: TGTGCCAGCAGCAGATGGATTGGTCAAGAGACCCAGTACTTC.

This clonotype occurred many times. The genes are TRBV10-3 and TRBJ2-1; D may be TRBD1 (6 bases). The CDR3 runs 16 residues. CDR1 and CDR2 from the germline V gene are ENHRY and SYGVKD. The V end lost 7 bases, the J end lost 0 bases, and 16 bases lay between the germline ends. CDR3 sequence: CAIMDATGSSYNEQFF. In DNA, the CDR3 is TGTGCCATCATGGACGCCACAGGGAGCTCCTACAATGAGCAGTTCTTC.

This chain joins TRBV6-5 and TRBJ2-7; possible D gene TRBD2, 5 bases. The germline V gene has CDR1 MNHEY and CDR2 SVGAGI. The germline V and J ends were trimmed by 5 bases and 7 bases, with 12 bases remaining between them. The CDR3 loop spans 12 amino acids. CDR3 DNA: TGTGCCAGCAGTCCCGCGGGCTGGGAGCAGTACTTC. This gives the protein CASSPAGWEQYF.

Many counts were recorded for this clonotype. The chain has TRBV9 and TRBJ2-7; 11 bases are a match to TRBD1. CDR3 length equals 16 residues. Germline V gene data show CDR1 as SGDLS and CDR2 as YYNGEE. Trimming took 0 bases from V and 2 from J; bases not matched to a gene: 4. Here the CDR3 reads CASSVAGTGGPYEQYF. For the CDR3, the DNA is TGTGCCAGCAGCGTAGCCGGGACAGGGGGTCCCTACGAGCAGTACTTC. Full variable domain (missing parts from reference TRBV9 and TRBJ2-7): DSGVTQTPKHLITATGQRVTLRCSPRSGDLSVYWYQQSLDQGLQFLIQYYNGEERAKGNILERFSAQQFPDLHSELNLSSLELGDSALYFCASSVAGTGGPYEQYFGPGTRLTVT.

This clonotype was seen a single time. The junction shows a germline mismatch at one end, possibly a read error. The CDR3 loop reads CASSQGGTSGYDQYF. The DNA for the CDR3 is TGCGCCAGCAGCCAAGGCGGAACTAGCGGCTACGATCAGTACTTC. The V and J genes are TRBV4-3 and TRBJ2-7, with TRBD2 matching 8 bases. Germline values: CDR1 LGHNA, CDR2 YSLEER. This CDR3 contains 15 residues.

Of note for this clonotype: A single base is all that separates this from a far larger clone, so a read error is likely. The conserved phenylalanine or tryptophan is not found at the CDR3 terminus, so this likely reflects a read error. The chain is built from TRBV5-3 and TRBJ2-3; TRBD2 is a possible D gene (5 bases). TRBV5-3 is an open reading frame, and its role is uncertain. This CDR3 has 15 amino acids. The V end lost 8 bases, the J end lost 1 base, and 17 bases lay between the germline ends. The CDR3, as DNA: TGTGCCAGCAGCGTAGGAGCCGGGGGCACAGATACGCAGTATTTG. It codes for CASSVGAGGTDTQYL.

This clonotype was detected ten times or more. The chain joins TRBV24-1 to TRBJ2-1; D unresolved. Germline V gene lookup returns CDR1 KGHDR and CDR2 SFDVKD. V was clipped by 5 bases and J by 9 bases, with 7 bases between them. The CDR3 extends over 11 amino acids. This CDR3 is CATSVRSEQFF. CDR3 DNA: TGTGCCACCAGTGTGAGATCTGAGCAGTTCTTC.

The chain combines TRBV12-3 or TRBV12-4 with TRBJ2-7; 8 bases agree with TRBD2. The junction had 10 bases not matched to a gene; V was cut back by 5 bases and J by 4 bases. This CDR3 comprises 15 residues. The CDR3 coding sequence is TGTGCCAGCAGTCCAACCGGGACTAGTGGATACGAGCAGTACTTC. Protein: CASSPTGTSGYEQYF.